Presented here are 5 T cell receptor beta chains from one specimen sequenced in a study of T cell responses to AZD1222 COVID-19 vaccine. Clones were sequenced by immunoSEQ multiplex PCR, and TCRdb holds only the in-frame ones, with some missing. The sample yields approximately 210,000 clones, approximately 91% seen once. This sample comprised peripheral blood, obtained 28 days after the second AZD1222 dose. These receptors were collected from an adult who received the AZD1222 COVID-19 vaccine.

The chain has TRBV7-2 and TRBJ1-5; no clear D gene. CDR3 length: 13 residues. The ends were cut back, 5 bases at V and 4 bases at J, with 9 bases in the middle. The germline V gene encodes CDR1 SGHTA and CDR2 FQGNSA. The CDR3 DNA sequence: TGTGCCAGCAGCCCAGACTCTAATCAGCCCCAGCATTTT. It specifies CASSPDSNQPQHF.

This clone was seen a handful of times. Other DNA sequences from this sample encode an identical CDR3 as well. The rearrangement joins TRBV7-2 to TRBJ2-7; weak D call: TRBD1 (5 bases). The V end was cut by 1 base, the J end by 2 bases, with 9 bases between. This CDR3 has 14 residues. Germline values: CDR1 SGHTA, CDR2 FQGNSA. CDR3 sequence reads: CASSLGQGAYEQYF. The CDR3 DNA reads TGTGCCAGCAGCTTAGGTCAGGGCGCCTACGAGCAGTACTTC.

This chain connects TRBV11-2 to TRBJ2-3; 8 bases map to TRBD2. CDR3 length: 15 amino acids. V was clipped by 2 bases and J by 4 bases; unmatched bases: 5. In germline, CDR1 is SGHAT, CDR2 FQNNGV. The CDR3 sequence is CASSLLGLGADTQYF. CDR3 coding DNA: TGTGCCAGCAGCTTATTGGGACTAGGAGCAGATACGCAGTATTTT.

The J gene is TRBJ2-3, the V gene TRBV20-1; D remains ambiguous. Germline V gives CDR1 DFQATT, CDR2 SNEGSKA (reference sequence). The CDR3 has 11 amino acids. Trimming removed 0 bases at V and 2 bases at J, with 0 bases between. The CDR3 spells CSARDTDTQYF. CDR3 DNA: TGCAGTGCTAGAGACACAGATACGCAGTATTTT.

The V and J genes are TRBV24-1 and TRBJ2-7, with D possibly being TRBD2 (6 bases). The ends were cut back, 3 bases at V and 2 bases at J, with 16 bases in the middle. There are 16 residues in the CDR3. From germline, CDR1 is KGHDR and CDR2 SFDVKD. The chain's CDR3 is CATSDPLAGRPYEQYF. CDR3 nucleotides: TGTGCCACCAGTGATCCCCTCGCAGGGAGGCCCTACGAGCAGTACTTC.